This TCR beta chain comes out of a study of T-cell memory formation after mild COVID-19. On the study more broadly: TCR clustering was largely donor specific. Study results and limitations: That cross-reactive memory joined was suggested by some responding clones appearing in pre-infection memory. Contracting CD4+ clones were located mainly in CM and EM, and CD8+ clones in EMRA.

With respect to this clonotype: Its antigen remains unknown.

This CDR3 region has 12 residues. From germline, CDR1 is SGHKS and CDR2 YYEKEE (reference sequence). V was clipped by 4 bases and J by 2 bases, with 1 base between them. TCRdb used MiXCR to reprocess the 5' RACE reads, holding one entry per CDR3 protein. The sample includes 360,000 or so distinct CDR3 sequences, around 30% of them seen just once. This sequence was found in an adult woman who had mild COVID-19 (a few samples of this study predate the infection). Cell type and time point are not known. The rearrangement links TRBV5-5 to TRBJ1-6; no clear D. The sequenced material came from PBMCs or a T cell subset sorted from them (not recorded which). DNA for the CDR3: TGTGCCAGCAGCCCCTATAATTCACCCCTCCACTTT. This codes for CASSPYNSPLHF.